This T cell receptor (beta chain) was captured in a study of blood T cell repertoires in COVID-19. Looking at the study overall: Both acute and convalescent COVID-19 samples were obtained from the United States, Italy and Spain. PBMCs, B-cell-depleted T cells, or T cells were the source of the cDNA or gDNA that made up the material.

Clones were read by immunoSEQ multiplex PCR, and TCRdb kept only the in-frame ones, dropping some. Of some 78,000 clones listed, 90% are singletons. V shed 4 bases and J 0 bases; nucleotides not matched to a gene: 9. CDR1 and CDR2 (germline): LNHDA, SQIVND (reference sequence). CDR3 length: 17 residues. The chain uses TRBV19 and TRBJ1-5; 7 positions agree with TRBD1. The sequence was obtained from a woman aged 80 or older with active or convalescent COVID-19. Material for sequencing was peripheral blood. The CDR3 protein is CASSKGGAGISNQPQHF. As DNA, the CDR3 is TGTGCCAGTAGTAAAGGGGGCGCAGGGATTAGCAATCAGCCCCAGCATTTT.